The 23 T cell receptor beta chains reported below all come from one sample, sequenced in a study of T cell changes during pregnancy in multiple sclerosis. Only in-frame clones appear in the TCRdb table, and some are missing; sequencing was by immunoSEQ multiplex PCR. The data contain tens of thousands of clones, less than 95% of them seen just once; the ten biggest clones take up 1.4% to 1.5%. Sequenced here: peripheral blood, sampled in the third trimester of pregnancy. The receptors stem from a female donor with multiple sclerosis, enrolled in a pregnancy study.

This sequence joins TRBV5-6 and TRBJ2-6, with D possibly matching TRBD2 (6 bases). CDR3 length: 18 residues. CDR1 is SGHDT, CDR2 YYEEEE, per germline. The V gene lost 6 bases and the J gene lost 3 bases, with 22 bases spanning the gap. CDR3 sequence reads: CASTRRGPGVFGANVLTF. CDR3 DNA sequence: TGTGCCAGCACCCGAAGAGGGCCGGGGGTCTTTGGGGCCAACGTCCTGACTTTC.

This sequence joins TRBV2 and TRBJ1-6, with D perhaps matching TRBD1 (6 bases). This CDR3 is 14 amino acids long. Trimming removed 7 bases from V and 9 bases from J, with 16 bases in between. Germline lookup yields CDR1 SNHLY and CDR2 FYNNEI. The CDR3 loop is CASTWGQKASPLHF. The DNA of the CDR3 is TGTGCCAGCACCTGGGGGCAGAAGGCTTCACCCCTCCACTTT.

The J gene is TRBJ2-1, the V gene TRBV4-3; TRBD2 agrees at 7 bases. Looked up from germline, CDR1 is LGHNA and CDR2 is YSLEER. The CDR3 sequence is 14 residues long. Trimming took 3 bases from V and 7 from J; bases not matched to a gene: 6. The CDR3: CASSQGTNWNEQFF. DNA for the CDR3: TGCGCCAGCAGCCAGGGGACTAATTGGAATGAGCAGTTCTTC.

The chain links TRBV11-2 to TRBJ2-7; D ambiguous. Germline V gene data show CDR1 as SGHAT and CDR2 as FQNNGV. This CDR3 comprises 12 residues. The ends were cut back, 1 base at V and 3 bases at J, with 4 bases in the middle. As DNA, the CDR3 is TGTGCCAGCAGCTTAGTCGGCTACGAGCAGTACTTC. Protein product: CASSLVGYEQYF.

The J gene is TRBJ2-1, the V gene TRBV7-6, with 7 nucleotides matching TRBD2. The V segment lost 1 base and the J segment 9 bases; nucleotides outside the gene matches: 0. The germline CDR1 and CDR2 sequences are SGHVS and FNYEAQ. The CDR3 extends over 12 amino acids. CDR3 DNA sequence: TGTGCCAGCAGCTTAGGGGGGGGTGAGCAGTTCTTC. Translating it yields CASSLGGGEQFF.

V gene TRBV14 combines with J gene TRBJ2-6; D remains ambiguous. The CDR3 consists of 15 residues. Germline-derived CDR1 and CDR2 are SGHDN and FVKESK. Trimming shortened V by 5 bases and J by 0 bases, and 8 bases separated the two germline ends. The CDR3 DNA reads TGTGCCAGCAGCTCTTTAATCTCTGGGGCCAACGTCCTGACTTTC. It yields the protein CASSSLISGANVLTF.

V usage is TRBV7-2 and J usage is TRBJ1-4, with 8 bases identical to TRBD1. This CDR3 contains 14 residues. J gave up 2 bases and V 6 bases, and 2 bases lay outside the gene matches. Germline V lookup: CDR1 SGHTA, CDR2 FQGNSA. The CDR3 DNA reads as TGTGCCAGCAGGCGGACAGGGACTAATGAAAAACTGTTTTTT. Translation: CASRRTGTNEKLFF.

This clone is a singleton in its sample. This sequence joins TRBV7-9 and TRBJ2-4; D not resolved. Trimming cost V 6 bases and J 1 base, with 7 bases left between them. Germline V CDR1 and CDR2: SEHNR, FQNEAQ (reference sequence). CDR3 length: 13 amino acids. The CDR3 protein is CASSFGAKNIQYF. The CDR3 coding sequence is TGTGCCAGCAGTTTCGGGGCCAAAAACATTCAGTACTTC. The whole variable domain, filled in from reference TRBV7-9 and TRBJ2-4, reads DTGVSQNPRHKITKRGQNVTFRCDPISEHNRLYWYRQTLGQGPEFLTYFQNEAQLEKSRLLSDRFSAERPKGSFSTLEIQRTEQGDSAMYLCASSFGAKNIQYFGAGTRLSVL.

V gene TRBV21-1 combines with J gene TRBJ1-2; the table names TRBD1, a call not compared with the DNA. TRBV21-1 is tagged as a pseudogene. CDR3 length: 15 amino acids. The CDR3 is CASSKRTGVSGGYTF. The CDR3 region has the DNA TGTGCCAGCAGCAAACGGACAGGGGTCTCGGGAGGCTACACCTTC.

V usage is TRBV6-6 and J usage is TRBJ1-3; D unresolved. Germline V gene data show CDR1 as MNHNY and CDR2 as SVGAGI (reference sequence). Trimming removed 6 bases at V and 2 bases at J, with 11 bases between. The CDR3 extends over 14 amino acids. The CDR3 sequence: CASSLGGAGNTIYF. The CDR3 DNA reads as TGTGCCAGCAGCCTAGGCGGGGCTGGAAACACCATATATTTT.

The V call is TRBV19, the J call TRBJ2-3; D unclear. CDR1 and CDR2 from the germline V gene are LNHDA and SQIVND (reference sequence). V was shortened by 3 bases and J by 0 bases, with 13 bases between the two germline ends. The CDR3 totals 16 residues. The CDR3 DNA is TGTGCCAGTAGTATTCTACAGACAACTAGCACAGATACGCAGTATTTT. Encoded protein: CASSILQTTSTDTQYF.

CDR3 protein: CAWSVLGQGNYGYTF. The CDR3 DNA sequence: TGTGCCTGGAGTGTACTCGGGCAGGGAAACTATGGCTACACCTTC. The V and J genes are TRBV30 and TRBJ1-2; possible D gene TRBD1, 5 bases. The germline CDR1 and CDR2 sequences are GTSNPN and SVGIG (reference sequence). This CDR3 contains 15 residues. Trimming removed 0 bases at V and 2 bases at J, with 13 bases between.

The chain joins TRBV9 to TRBJ2-7; TRBD1 might be the D (6 bases). V lost 4 bases and J 7 bases, leaving 18 bases between the germline ends. Germline V lookup: CDR1 SGDLS, CDR2 YYNGEE. The CDR3 is 14 amino acids. The CDR3 nucleotides are TGTGCCAGCAGCCCTAGGGGGAGCGGCCCAGAGCAGTACTTC. Protein sequence: CASSPRGSGPEQYF.

The V gene is TRBV10-2, the J gene TRBJ2-7; 13 nucleotides match TRBD2. CDR3 length: 14 amino acids. The germline CDR1 and CDR2 sequences are WSHSY and SAAADI. J was trimmed by 5 bases and V by 3 bases; bases with no gene match: 1. CDR3 nucleotide sequence: TGCGCCAGCAGTGACGGACTAGCGGGAGACGAGCAGTACTTC. Encoded protein: CASSDGLAGDEQYF.

DNA for the CDR3: TGTGCCAGCAGCCTAACTCCGGGACAGGGGCTGGAGACCCAGTACTTC. This gives the protein CASSLTPGQGLETQYF. V and J are TRBV14 and TRBJ2-5; 10 bases align to TRBD1. The CDR3 covers 16 residues. Germline V gene lookup returns CDR1 SGHDN and CDR2 FVKESK. J lost 5 bases, V lost 4 bases, and 10 bases had no gene match.

V gene TRBV11-2 combines with J gene TRBJ2-7, with TRBD2 identical over 10 bases. CDR3 size: 15 residues. Germline V gene data show CDR1 as SGHAT and CDR2 as FQNNGV. V lost 5 bases and J lost 6; bases outside the gene matches: 10. The CDR3 sequence: CASSPGLAVTGEQYF. CDR3 in DNA: TGTGCCAGCAGCCCCGGACTAGCGGTAACAGGCGAGCAGTACTTC.

This clone was seen only once. V gene TRBV6-5 combines with J gene TRBJ2-7; 9 bases are a match to TRBD2. V shed 6 bases, J shed 4 bases, and the junction held 7 bases outside the gene matches. The CDR3 consists of 14 residues. Per germline, CDR1 MNHEY and CDR2 SVGAGI. For the CDR3, the DNA is TGTGCCAGCAGGGAGCGGGGGGAAGTTTACGAGCAGTACTTC. The encoded protein is CASRERGEVYEQYF.

The gene calls are TRBV6-1 and TRBJ1-5; maybe TRBD1 (6 bases). Germline CDR1 and CDR2: MNHNS and SASEGT. The CDR3 spans 16 residues. V lost 1 base to trimming and J lost 2 bases, with 12 bases between them. DNA for the CDR3: TGTGCCAGCAGTGAAGATGCAGGGGAAGGCAATCAGCCCCAGCATTTT. Amino acids: CASSEDAGEGNQPQHF.

The chain couples TRBV7-7 to TRBJ2-1; TRBD2 is a possible D gene (5 bases). Trimming left V 5 bases short and J 7 bases short, with 12 bases between. Germline V gene data show CDR1 as SSHAT and CDR2 as FNYEAQ (reference sequence). The CDR3 runs to 13 residues. The CDR3 DNA follows: TGTGCCAGCAGCCGGGATGAGGTGAATGAGCAGTTCTTC. Amino acids: CASSRDEVNEQFF.

The chain recombines TRBV19 with TRBJ2-3; 8 bases line up with TRBD1. V lost 4 bases, J lost 3 bases, and 3 bases stayed unmatched. The CDR3 is 14 residues long. The germline V gene encodes CDR1 LNHDA and CDR2 SQIVND (reference sequence). CDR3: CASSRGQETDTQYF. In nucleotides, the CDR3 is TGTGCCAGTAGTAGGGGACAGGAGACAGATACGCAGTATTTT.

The chain couples TRBV20-1 to TRBJ1-5; no clear D gene. The V gene's germline CDR1 is DFQATT and CDR2 SNEGSKA (reference sequence). CDR3 length: 11 amino acids. Trimming shortened V by 2 bases and J by 12 bases, and 11 bases separated the two germline ends. In DNA, the CDR3 is TGCAGTGCTAGAATGGCCGGGGTCCAGCATTTT. Amino acids: CSARMAGVQHF.

This sequence joins TRBV27 and TRBJ1-1; a possible D gene is TRBD1 (5 bases). The CDR3 totals 15 residues. Trimming stripped 5 bases from V and 1 base from J, with 14 bases between. Germline V gene lookup returns CDR1 MNHEY and CDR2 SMNVEV (reference sequence). The CDR3 reads CASSPRVPKNTEAFF. CDR3 nucleotide sequence: TGTGCCAGCAGTCCCAGGGTACCGAAGAACACTGAAGCTTTCTTT.

The CDR3 DNA follows: TGTGCCAGCAGCCTCCTAGCGGGGGCTCTCACCGGGGAGCTGTTTTTT. Its translation: CASSLLAGALTGELFF. V and J are TRBV14 and TRBJ2-2, with TRBD2 matching 10 bases. The CDR3 consists of 16 residues. Germline values: CDR1 SGHDN, CDR2 FVKESK. The junction had 6 bases not matched to a gene; V was cut back by 4 bases and J by 4 bases.